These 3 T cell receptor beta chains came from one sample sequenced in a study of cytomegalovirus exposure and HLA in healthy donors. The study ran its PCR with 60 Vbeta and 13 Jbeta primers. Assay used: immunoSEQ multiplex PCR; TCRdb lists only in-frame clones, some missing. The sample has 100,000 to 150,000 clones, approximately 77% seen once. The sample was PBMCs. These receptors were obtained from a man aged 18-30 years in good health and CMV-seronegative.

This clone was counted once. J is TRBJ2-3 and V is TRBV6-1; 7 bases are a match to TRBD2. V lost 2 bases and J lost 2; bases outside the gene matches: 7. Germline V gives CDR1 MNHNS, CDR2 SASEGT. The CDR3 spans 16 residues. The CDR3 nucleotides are TGTGCCAGCAGTGAAAACGGACTAGTGCCCACAGATACGCAGTATTTT. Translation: CASSENGLVPTDTQYF.

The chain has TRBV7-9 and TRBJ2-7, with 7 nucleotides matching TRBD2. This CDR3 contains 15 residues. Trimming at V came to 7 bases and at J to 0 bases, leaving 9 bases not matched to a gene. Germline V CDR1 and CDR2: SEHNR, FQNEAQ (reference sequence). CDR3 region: CASNTFAGDSYEQYF. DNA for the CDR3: TGTGCCAGCAACACTTTTGCGGGAGACTCCTACGAGCAGTACTTC.

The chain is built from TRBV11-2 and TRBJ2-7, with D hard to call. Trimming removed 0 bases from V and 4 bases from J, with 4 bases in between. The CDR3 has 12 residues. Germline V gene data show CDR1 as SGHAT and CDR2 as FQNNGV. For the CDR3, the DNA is TGTGCCAGCAGCTTAGATCGGTACGAGCAGTACTTC. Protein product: CASSLDRYEQYF.